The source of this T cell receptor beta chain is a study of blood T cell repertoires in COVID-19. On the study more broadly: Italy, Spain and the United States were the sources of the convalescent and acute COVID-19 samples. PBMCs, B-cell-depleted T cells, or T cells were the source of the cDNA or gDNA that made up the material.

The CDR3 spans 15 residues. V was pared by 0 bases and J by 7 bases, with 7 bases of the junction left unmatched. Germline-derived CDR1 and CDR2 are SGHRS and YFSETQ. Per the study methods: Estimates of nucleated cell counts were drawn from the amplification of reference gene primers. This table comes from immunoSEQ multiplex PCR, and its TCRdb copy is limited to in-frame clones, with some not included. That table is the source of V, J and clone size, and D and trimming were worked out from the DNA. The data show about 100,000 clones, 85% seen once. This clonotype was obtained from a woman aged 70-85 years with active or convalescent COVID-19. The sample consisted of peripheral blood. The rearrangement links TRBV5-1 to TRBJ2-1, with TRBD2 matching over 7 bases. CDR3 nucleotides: TGCGCCAGCAGCTTGGATGCGGGAGAACGGAATGAGCAGTTCTTC. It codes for CASSLDAGERNEQFF. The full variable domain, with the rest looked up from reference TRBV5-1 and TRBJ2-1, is KAGVTQTPRYLIKTRGQQVTLSCSPISGHRSVSWYQQTPGQGLQFLFEYFSETQRNKGNFPGRFSGRQFSNSRSEMNVSTLELGDSALYLCASSLDAGERNEQFFGPGTRLTVL.